This TCR beta chain was sequenced for a study of Graves' ophthalmopathy and Graves' hyperthyroidism. This clonotype was seen at least ten times. CDR3 regions of TCR beta were amplified from RNA transcripts. The workflow started with a first-round RT-PCR run with HTBI primers and then moved on to a second-round multiplex PCR. TCRdb independently ran MiXCR on the multiplex PCR reads; one entry per CDR3 protein. The sample records around 340,000 distinct CDR3 sequences, around a sixth being singletons. Per germline, CDR1 GTSNPN and CDR2 SVGIG (reference sequence). V was clipped by 0 bases and J by 7 bases; unmatched bases: 7. The CDR3 is 15 amino acids.

The sequencing sample was made of peripheral blood. The TCR comes from an adult man with Graves' ophthalmopathy. The rearrangement joins TRBV30 to TRBJ2-4; 9 positions match TRBD2. As DNA, the CDR3 is TGTGCCTGGAGTGTATCGGCTAGCGGGGTGAACATTCAGTACTTC. The encoded protein is CAWSVSASGVNIQYF.